This T cell receptor beta chain is from a study of human T cells and chemical hapten exposure. Study-wide context: The use of 2% DPC on 2 cm by 2 cm of upper inner arm skin constituted sensitization.

Trimming cost V 5 bases and J 5 bases, with 14 bases left between them. CDR1 and CDR2 from the germline V gene are SGHRS and YFSETQ. This CDR3 spans 15 amino acids. Time point reported: pre-sensitization, week 0. The treatment was: therapeutic diphenylcyclopropenone sensitization with weekly scalp DPC. Each patch-test visit's blood sample preceded patch application. The study enrolled 18 to 70-year-old alopecia patients suitable for DPC. About this clonotype itself: What it binds is not known.

Study-wide results and caveats: Once DPC sensitization occurred, TCRs above 1 in 1000 frequency showed no change.

TCRdb re-called the RACE reads through MiXCR, storing one row per CDR3 protein. This table has about 40,000 distinct CDR3 sequences, about 10% appearing once. The sequencing used whole blood, collected in connection with sensitization to the hapten diphenylcyclopropenone (DPC). The chain combines TRBV5-1 with TRBJ1-6; maybe TRBD1 (5 bases). This clonotype originated in a man aged 25-40 years with alopecia areata. Some clones in this sample may be carry-over from other donors' samples. The CDR3 here is CASSRTGANNSPLHF. CDR3 coding DNA: TGCGCCAGCAGTCGTACCGGGGCTAATAATTCACCCCTCCACTTT.